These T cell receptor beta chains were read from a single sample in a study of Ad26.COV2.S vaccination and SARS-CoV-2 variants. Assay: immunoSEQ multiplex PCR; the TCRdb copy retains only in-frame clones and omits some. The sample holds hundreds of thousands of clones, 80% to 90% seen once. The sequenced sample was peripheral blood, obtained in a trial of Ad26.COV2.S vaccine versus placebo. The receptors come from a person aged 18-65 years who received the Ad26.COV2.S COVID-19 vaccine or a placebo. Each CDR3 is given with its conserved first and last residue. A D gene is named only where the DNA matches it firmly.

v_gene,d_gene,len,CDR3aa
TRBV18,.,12,CASSRVAQSPYF
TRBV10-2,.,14,CASREGGVNTEAFF
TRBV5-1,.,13,CASSLAGFPEAFF
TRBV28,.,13,CASSLIEGGVLTF
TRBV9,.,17,CASSVETAIHSGNTIYF
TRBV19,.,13,CASSPRDTGELFF
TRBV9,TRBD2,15,CASSVAGGLIYEQYF
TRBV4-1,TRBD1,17,CASSQRAGTGVFEEQFF
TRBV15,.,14,CATSQLGGSYEQYF
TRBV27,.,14,CASSLMARKTEAFF
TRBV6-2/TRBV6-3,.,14,CASSLSRVLDEQYF
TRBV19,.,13,CASTGSFDETQYF
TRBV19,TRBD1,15,CASRRQGLSNQPQHF
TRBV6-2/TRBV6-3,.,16,CASSYSGGRGNQPQHF
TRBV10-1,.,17,CASSIGSSGVEDEKLFF
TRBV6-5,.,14,CASSTPDGTYEQYF
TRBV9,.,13,CASSVGHTDTQYF
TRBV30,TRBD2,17,CAWAPGTSGGRAYEQYF
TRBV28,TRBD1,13,CASTDRVDYGYTF
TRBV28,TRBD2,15,CASSPPSGSYNEQFF
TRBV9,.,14,CASSATANTGELFF
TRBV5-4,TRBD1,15,CASSKGTGDTGELFF
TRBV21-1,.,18,CASSKISSGDSSNQPQHF
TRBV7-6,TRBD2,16,CASSSGTSGPYNEQFF
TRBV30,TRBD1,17,CAWSTPGQGALNYGYTF
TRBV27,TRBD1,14,CASSVTGGVEKLFF
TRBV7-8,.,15,CASSIWAAPGETQYF
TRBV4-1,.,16,CASSQEIAVSSYEQYF
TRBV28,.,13,CASRPSASYEQYF
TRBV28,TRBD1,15,CASSSRDRVMNEQFF
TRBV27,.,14,CASRVDRANTEAFF
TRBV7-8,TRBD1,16,CASSPGQGTANSGYTF
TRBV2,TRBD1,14,CASSERDRDYGYTF
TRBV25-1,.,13,CASGAGETDTQYF
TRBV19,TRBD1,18,CASSRGTGPSGGPYGYTF
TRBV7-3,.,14,CASSLNGQGDGYTF
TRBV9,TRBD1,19,CASSVGLSGTGGFGNTIYF
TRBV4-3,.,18,CASSQENTGWTNTGELFF
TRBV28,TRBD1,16,CASSTRGQEATDTQYF
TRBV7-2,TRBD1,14,CASSLERGRTEAFF
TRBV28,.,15,CASSFVGTRAEKLFF
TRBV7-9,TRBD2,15,CASSLGGLGSETQYF
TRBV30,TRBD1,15,CAWSRKTGGGYGYTF
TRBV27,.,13,CASSLAPNQPQHF
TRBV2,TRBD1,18,CASSRMGGKTGDSSPLHF
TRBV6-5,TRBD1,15,CASSYSRQGDTEAFF
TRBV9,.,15,CASSVDGESNEKLFF
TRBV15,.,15,CATSEYRVHTGELFF
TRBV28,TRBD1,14,CASSLDRVKGEQYF
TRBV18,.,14,CASSRPPGGNEQFF
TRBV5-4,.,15,CASRPFNVPNTEAFF
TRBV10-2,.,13,CASSESGYTEAFF
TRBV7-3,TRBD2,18,CASSLTVAGGLVHNEQFF
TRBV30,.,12,CAWSALGETQYF
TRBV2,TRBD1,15,CASSARDRGNTEAFF
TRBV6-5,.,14,CASRGRPAGNEQFF